One and the same sample provided the 14 T cell receptor beta chains below, sequenced in a study of cytomegalovirus exposure and HLA in healthy donors. PCR amplification relied on 60 Vbeta primers (plus 13 Jbeta primers). Measured with immunoSEQ multiplex PCR; TCRdb has only the in-frame clones, and not every one. Seen here are 100,000 to 150,000 clones, under 85% observed once, and the top ten hold more than 10%. Sample: PBMCs. The source is a woman in her forties in good health and CMV-seropositive.

This rearrangement joins TRBV9 to TRBJ2-3; D uncertain. Germline CDR1 SGDLS, CDR2 YYNGEE. The CDR3 covers 16 residues. V was shortened by 4 bases and J by 3 bases, with 18 bases between the two germline ends. This chain's CDR3 is CASSPGLGPETDTQYF. CDR3 nucleotide sequence: TGTGCCAGCAGCCCCGGCCTAGGTCCGGAAACAGATACGCAGTATTTT.

The rearrangement links TRBV11-1 to TRBJ2-7; 7 bases are a match to TRBD1. Germline CDR1 and CDR2: SGHAT and FQDESV (reference sequence). Germline trimming cut 3 bases from V and 3 bases from J; bases unmatched to any gene: 2. The CDR3 is 13 residues long. CDR3 bases: TGTGCCAGCAGCTTCAACAGGGGCTACGAGCAGTACTTC. This gives the protein CASSFNRGYEQYF.

CDR3 DNA sequence: TGTGCCAGCAGTCCACTAGGACAGTTAGCTGACCCAGAGACCCAGTACTTC. It yields the protein CASSPLGQLADPETQYF. The chain is built from TRBV28 and TRBJ2-5, with D tentatively TRBD1 (6 bases). The V gene's germline CDR1 is MDHEN and CDR2 SYDVKM. V was cut by 5 bases and J by 4 bases, with 23 bases left in between. There are 17 residues in the CDR3.

The rearrangement joins TRBV6-1 to TRBJ1-3, with D unresolved. The CDR3 is 13 amino acids. Deletions cut 1 base from V and 7 bases from J, with 8 bases between. The germline CDR1 and CDR2 sequences are MNHNS and SASEGT. As DNA, the CDR3 is TGTGCCAGCAGTGAAGGGCTTGGCAACACCATATATTTT. Amino acids: CASSEGLGNTIYF.

J is TRBJ1-5 and V is TRBV6-1; no clear D. Germline CDR1 reads MNHNS; CDR2 reads SASEGT. The CDR3 has 16 amino acids. V lost 2 bases and J lost 4, with 15 bases in between. For the CDR3, the DNA is TGTGCCAGCAGTGAACGAGGGCAAGAGGCAAATCAGCCCCAGCATTTT. As protein: CASSERGQEANQPQHF.

V usage is TRBV2 and J usage is TRBJ2-3; TRBD2 matches at 11 bases. Germline V gene data show CDR1 as SNHLY and CDR2 as FYNNEI. The CDR3 totals 18 residues. V shed 6 bases, J shed 6 bases, and the junction held 17 bases outside the gene matches. The CDR3 spells CASSLKGPLAGEVDTQYF. In DNA, the CDR3 is TGTGCCAGCAGCCTGAAAGGGCCACTAGCGGGAGAGGTGGATACGCAGTATTTT.

This chain uses TRBV5-1 with TRBJ2-7, with TRBD2 matching over 15 bases. The CDR3 runs 15 residues. The V gene's germline CDR1 is SGHRS and CDR2 YFSETQ. V shed 3 bases, J shed 2 bases, and the junction held 0 bases outside the gene matches. This CDR3 reads CASSWTSGRAYEQYF. CDR3 DNA: TGCGCCAGCAGCTGGACTAGCGGGAGGGCCTACGAGCAGTACTTC. The variable domain in full, completed from reference TRBV5-1 and TRBJ2-7, reads KAGVTQTPRYLIKTRGQQVTLSCSPISGHRSVSWYQQTPGQGLQFLFEYFSETQRNKGNFPGRFSGRQFSNSRSEMNVSTLELGDSALYLCASSWTSGRAYEQYFGPGTRLTVT.

This sequence joins TRBV9 and TRBJ2-1; TRBD2 matches 13 bases. The V segment lost 2 bases and the J segment 4 bases; nucleotides outside the gene matches: 3. CDR3 length: 16 residues. Germline V gene lookup returns CDR1 SGDLS and CDR2 YYNGEE. The CDR3 protein is CASSVGTSGMYNEQFF. In DNA, the CDR3 is TGTGCCAGCAGCGTTGGGACTAGCGGGATGTACAATGAGCAGTTCTTC.

This clone occurred once. The gene calls are TRBV9 and TRBJ2-3; tentatively, D is TRBD2 (6 bases). The CDR3 is made up of 15 amino acids. The germline V gene encodes CDR1 SGDLS and CDR2 YYNGEE. Trimming shortened V by 4 bases and J by 0 bases, and 12 bases separated the two germline ends. Written as DNA, the CDR3 is TGTGCCAGCAGCACTTTAGCGGATAGCACAGATACGCAGTATTTT. Translation gives CASSTLADSTDTQYF.

The chain couples TRBV6-5 to TRBJ2-1; perhaps TRBD1 as D (5 bases). Trimming took 5 bases from V and 2 from J, leaving 10 bases between them. This CDR3 spans 14 amino acids. Germline CDR1 reads MNHEY; CDR2 reads SVGAGI. This chain's CDR3 is CASSQSTAYNEQFF. The CDR3 DNA reads TGTGCCAGCAGTCAATCGACAGCCTACAATGAGCAGTTCTTC.

J is TRBJ1-2 and V is TRBV28; 7 bases agree with TRBD1. Unmatched junction bases numbered 5, after V lost 3 bases and J lost 4 bases. Germline-derived CDR1 and CDR2 are MDHEN and SYDVKM. This CDR3 region has 14 residues. In DNA, the CDR3 is TGTGCCAGCAGTTTGCGGGACAGACCCTATGGCTACACCTTC. Translating it yields CASSLRDRPYGYTF.

This clone was seen only once. The chain employs TRBV19 and TRBJ2-2; 7 bases agree with TRBD2. CDR3 length equals 15 residues. In germline, CDR1 is LNHDA, CDR2 SQIVND (reference sequence). V was clipped by 6 bases and J by 4 bases; unmatched bases: 8. The CDR3 sequence: CASRGRESSTGELFF. The DNA for the CDR3 is TGTGCCAGTAGAGGGAGGGAAAGCTCCACCGGGGAGCTGTTTTTT.

V usage is TRBV28 and J usage is TRBJ1-1; a possible D gene is TRBD1 (5 bases). CDR3 length equals 13 residues. Germline V gives CDR1 MDHEN, CDR2 SYDVKM. V dropped 10 bases and J dropped 0 bases, with 12 bases sitting between them. In DNA form, the CDR3 reads TGTGCCACCAGACAGTTCATGAACACTGAAGCTTTCTTT. As protein: CATRQFMNTEAFF.

The CDR3 reads CASSLEARYDEQFF. The CDR3 coding sequence is TGCGCCAGCAGCTTGGAGGCTAGATACGATGAGCAGTTCTTC. This chain uses TRBV5-1 with TRBJ2-1, with unresolved D. Germline V lookup: CDR1 SGHRS, CDR2 YFSETQ. The V gene lost 0 bases and the J gene lost 8 bases, with 12 bases spanning the gap. The CDR3 is made up of 14 amino acids.